The clone carrying this T cell receptor beta chain is a singleton in its sample. Time point given: blood 4 weeks post-SBRT, at nephrectomy. Treatment noted: 15 Gy SBRT to primary tumor, nephrectomy 4 weeks later. Nephrectomy followed 15 Gy stereotactic body radiation by 4 weeks. Radiation-treated patients gave blood at baseline, week 2 and week 4. The record originates from a study of radiation and T cells in renal cell carcinoma. Using immunoSEQ multiplex PCR, the repertoire was profiled, and TCRdb retains in-frame clones only, with some absent. Of approximately 29,000 clones in the sample, about 85% were seen once. In germline, CDR1 is MNHEY, CDR2 SMNVEV (reference sequence). The CDR3 contains 13 residues. The V end lost 4 bases, the J end lost 7 bases, and 14 bases lay between the germline ends.

The sequencing here drew on blood, taken from a patient whose treatment included radiotherapy and nephrectomy. The receptor's source is a man aged 60 to 69 with renal cell carcinoma. This chain joins TRBV27 and TRBJ2-7; TRBD2 is a possible D gene (5 bases). The CDR3 loop is CASSSWHSGEQYF. CDR3 bases: TGTGCCAGCAGTTCCTGGCATTCGGGGGAGCAGTACTTC.